This section outlines one TCR beta chain sequence together with its context. The antigen is undetermined. Sample time point: week 11, during vaccination. A 20-mer mutant IDH1 peptide at 300 ug was injected subcutaneously with topical imiquimod. These data come from a study of a mutant IDH1 vaccine in newly diagnosed glioma. Looking at the study overall: Vaccines were first given 4-6 weeks after radiotherapy alone, or with temozolomide cycles.

The protocol was immunoSEQ multiplex PCR, while the TCRdb copy is restricted to in-frame clones and leaves out a portion. This sample has roughly 120,000 clones; around three quarters occur once, and the top ten carry 5.5%. The receptor comes from a man in his forties with glioma. Sample: PBMCs, taken from a glioma patient whose treatment included an IDH1 peptide vaccine.

The CDR3 loop is CASSDSSFQPQHF. In nucleotides, the CDR3 is TGTGCCAGCAGTGATAGTTCGTTTCAGCCCCAGCATTTT. The chain has TRBV2 and TRBJ1-5; no definite D call. CDR3 size: 13 residues. V was pared by 3 bases and J by 6 bases, with 9 bases between. Germline-derived CDR1 and CDR2 are SNHLY and FYNNEI.